A single sample gave rise to the 7 T cell receptor beta chains below, sequenced in a study of PD-1 blockade in mismatch repair-deficient tumors. TCRdb's table, derived via immunoSEQ multiplex PCR, lists solely in-frame clones and lacks some. The sample yields under 9,500 clones, around nine tenths seen once. Time point denoted: roughly 10-day in vitro stimulation with candidate neoantigen peptide 7. For these receptors, no antigen is known. The sequenced sample was cells cultured in vitro, obtained from a patient treated with pembrolizumab. These receptors all stem from an adult with mismatch repair-deficient cancer.

This rearrangement joins TRBV18 to TRBJ2-1; 12 nucleotides match TRBD2. V shed 5 bases and J 4 bases; nucleotides not matched to a gene: 0. This CDR3 is 14 amino acids long. Germline CDR1 is KGHSH and CDR2 is LQKENI. The CDR3 sequence is CASSTSGGYNEQFF. CDR3 DNA sequence: TGTGCCAGCTCAACTAGCGGGGGGTACAATGAGCAGTTCTTC.

CDR3 nucleotide sequence: TGTGCCAGCAGTGGTCCTAGCGCGTTCTTAAACAATGAGCAGTTCTTC. Protein: CASSGPSAFLNNEQFF. The rearrangement joins TRBV2 to TRBJ2-1, with D perhaps TRBD2 (6 bases). CDR3 size: 16 residues. The V gene's germline CDR1 is SNHLY and CDR2 FYNNEI. The V and J ends lost 4 bases and 5 bases respectively, with 18 bases between them.

The CDR3 loop is CSVELLVGQGFEQYF. The CDR3 DNA sequence: TGCAGCGTTGAATTATTAGTGGGACAGGGTTTCGAGCAGTACTTC. V gene TRBV29-1 combines with J gene TRBJ2-7, with TRBD1 matching 9 bases. V was pared by 2 bases and J by 6 bases, with 11 bases of the junction left unmatched. The germline V gene has CDR1 SQVTM and CDR2 ANQGSEA. The length of the CDR3 is 15 residues.

The gene calls are TRBV27 and TRBJ2-7; D possibly corresponds to TRBD1 (7 bases). The CDR3 extends over 13 amino acids. Germline V gene lookup returns CDR1 MNHEY and CDR2 SMNVEV (reference sequence). Trimming cost V 5 bases and J 3 bases, with 11 bases left between them. The CDR3 spells CASSPQGGYEQYF. In DNA, the CDR3 is TGTGCCAGCAGTCCGCAGGGGGGCTACGAGCAGTACTTC.

This clone was seen once. The rearrangement joins TRBV18 to TRBJ2-7; 8 bases match TRBD2. This CDR3 has 16 residues. J gave up 2 bases and V 1 base, and 7 bases lay outside the gene matches. The germline V gene encodes CDR1 KGHSH and CDR2 LQKENI. Here the CDR3 DNA reads TGTGCCAGCTCACCACGGGTCGGGGGGGTAACCTACGAGCAGTACTTC. This gives the protein CASSPRVGGVTYEQYF.

This chain joins TRBV18 and TRBJ2-3; the match to TRBD2 covers 10 bases. The CDR3 loop spans 16 amino acids. With V trimmed by 6 bases and J by 6 bases, 12 bases remained unmatched. CDR1 is KGHSH and CDR2 is LQKENI in the germline V gene. The CDR3 region has the DNA TGTGCCAGCTCGTTTACTAGCGGGATGAGTTCGGATACGCAGTATTTT. Translating gives CASSFTSGMSSDTQYF.

The V gene is TRBV7-9, the J gene TRBJ2-7; D possibly corresponds to TRBD2 (6 bases). V lost 8 bases to trimming and J lost 3 bases, with 11 bases between them. CDR3 length: 12 amino acids. Germline CDR1 reads SEHNR; CDR2 reads FQNEAQ (reference sequence). The CDR3 loop is CASRLDDYEQYF. CDR3 nucleotides: TGTGCCAGCCGACTAGACGACTACGAGCAGTACTTC.